The 20 T cell receptor beta chains given below trace back to one sample, sequenced in a study of blood T cell repertoires in COVID-19. Sequencing used immunoSEQ multiplex PCR; TCRdb keeps in-frame clones, though not all of them. The data contain 73,000 or so clones, less than 75% of them singletons. Sequencing used peripheral blood. These receptors came from a man between 60 and 75 years old with acute or convalescent COVID-19.

The chain couples TRBV6-5 to TRBJ1-2, with 7 bases identical to TRBD1. The CDR3 consists of 15 residues. CDR1 and CDR2 (germline): MNHEY, SVGAGI. J gave up 5 bases and V 8 bases, and 14 bases lay outside the gene matches. The CDR3 here is CASGQQRDSRYGYTF. The CDR3 nucleotides read TGTGCCAGCGGCCAACAGAGGGACAGCCGTTATGGCTACACCTTC.

V gene TRBV5-1 combines with J gene TRBJ1-1; maybe TRBD1 (5 bases). The CDR3 consists of 14 residues. Germline V gene lookup returns CDR1 SGHRS and CDR2 YFSETQ. V dropped 1 base and J dropped 1 base, with 8 bases sitting between them. Written as DNA, the CDR3 is TGCGCCAGCAGCTTGTGGCAGGGGAACACTGAAGCTTTCTTT. Amino acids: CASSLWQGNTEAFF.

The J gene is TRBJ2-5, the V gene TRBV5-5, with 7 nucleotides matching TRBD2. The CDR3 totals 11 residues. Per the germline V gene, CDR1 is SGHKS and CDR2 is YYEKEE (reference sequence). The junction had 7 bases not matched to a gene; V was cut back by 4 bases and J by 13 bases. This CDR3 reads CASSIQGLPYF. Written as DNA, the CDR3 is TGTGCCAGCAGCATCCAGGGACTACCGTACTTC.

This clone appeared a single time. The genes are TRBV2 and TRBJ2-3; tentative D call: TRBD1 (6 bases). The length of the CDR3 is 14 residues. The germline V gene encodes CDR1 SNHLY and CDR2 FYNNEI. V shed 3 bases and J shed 3 bases, with 10 bases lying between them. This chain's CDR3 is CASSEGAETDTQYF. The CDR3 bases are TGTGCCAGCAGTGAGGGGGCTGAGACAGATACGCAGTATTTT.

The chain is built from TRBV30 and TRBJ1-1, with a possible D match to TRBD1 (5 bases). CDR3 length: 14 residues. Germline CDR1 and CDR2: GTSNPN and SVGIG (reference sequence). Trimming shortened V by 8 bases and J by 0 bases, and 16 bases separated the two germline ends. The CDR3: CAGSRQLMNTEAFF. CDR3 nucleotide sequence: TGTGCCGGCAGTAGACAGCTCATGAACACTGAAGCTTTCTTT.

The chain recombines TRBV19 with TRBJ2-2; D gene ambiguous. Trimming took off 4 bases at V and 5 bases at J, with 17 bases between the two ends. CDR3 length equals 16 residues. In germline, CDR1 is LNHDA, CDR2 SQIVND (reference sequence). CDR3 region: CASSKPPALETGELFF. In DNA form, the CDR3 reads TGTGCCAGTAGTAAGCCCCCCGCGTTAGAAACCGGGGAGCTGTTTTTT.

This chain links TRBV5-4 with TRBJ2-3, with D uncertain. This CDR3 is 15 amino acids long. Trimming pared 2 bases from V and 2 bases from J, leaving 12 bases between. Germline V gene lookup returns CDR1 SGHNT and CDR2 YYREEE (reference sequence). DNA for the CDR3: TGTGCCAGCAGCTTCCTCCACACACCCACAGATACGCAGTATTTT. Protein sequence: CASSFLHTPTDTQYF.

CDR3 DNA: TGTGCCAGTGCGGGAGTGAACACTGAAGCTTTCTTT. Its protein product is CASAGVNTEAFF. The rearrangement links TRBV19 to TRBJ1-1; D unclear. Germline V CDR1 and CDR2: LNHDA, SQIVND (reference sequence). Trimming left V 8 bases short and J 0 bases short, with 7 bases between. This CDR3 region has 12 residues.

The chain links TRBV15 to TRBJ1-3, with D possibly being TRBD1 (6 bases). The germline gives CDR1 LNHNV, CDR2 YYDKDF (reference sequence). V was pared by 0 bases and J by 3 bases, with 18 bases between. The CDR3 totals 18 residues. CDR3 loop: CATSRDSVNRVNGNTIYF. The CDR3 nucleotides are TGTGCCACCAGCAGAGATTCCGTCAACAGGGTCAATGGAAACACCATATATTTT.

The chain joins TRBV5-4 to TRBJ2-5, with 7 nucleotides matching TRBD1. V dropped 9 bases and J dropped 3; count of bases not matched to a gene: 11. This CDR3 is built from 14 residues. Germline V gene sequence: CDR1 SGHNT, CDR2 YYREEE (reference sequence). CDR3 in DNA: TGTGCCACCACCGCCGGGACAGTAAAAGAGACCCAGTACTTC. It yields the protein CATTAGTVKETQYF.

This chain uses TRBV6-5 with TRBJ1-2; 10 bases line up with TRBD1. The CDR3 is 14 amino acids. The ends lost 7 bases at V and 7 bases at J; junction bases unmatched: 9. Germline V gene sequence: CDR1 MNHEY, CDR2 SVGAGI. The CDR3 DNA reads as TGTGCCAGCACCCGACAGGGGGCAACGGCTGGCTACACCTTC. This translates into CASTRQGATAGYTF.

J is TRBJ2-5 and V is TRBV9; 7 nucleotides agree with TRBD1. V trimming: 4 bases; J trimming: 2 bases; junction bases outside the gene matches: 2. The germline CDR1 and CDR2 sequences are SGDLS and YYNGEE. The CDR3 is 13 residues long. The CDR3 DNA reads as TGTGCCAGCAGCAAGACAGGGCAAGAGACCCAGTACTTC. Translating it yields CASSKTGQETQYF.

The CDR3 sequence is CASSPRQGVTDTQYF. The CDR3 nucleotides are TGTGCCAGCAGTCCGCGACAGGGCGTCACAGATACGCAGTATTTT. The chain has TRBV6-6 and TRBJ2-3; 7 bases are a match to TRBD1. The CDR3 loop spans 15 amino acids. Germline CDR1 MNHNY, CDR2 SVGAGI (reference sequence). With 5 bases clipped from V and 2 bases from J, the junction kept 7 bases outside the gene matches.

CDR3 sequence reads: CASGLNTGELFF. In DNA form, the CDR3 reads TGTGCTAGTGGACTCAACACCGGGGAGCTGTTTTTT. The chain couples TRBV12-5 to TRBJ2-2; unclear D gene. The CDR3 covers 12 residues. V was trimmed by 6 bases and J by 2 bases, leaving 4 bases between them. Germline V lookup: CDR1 LGHNT, CDR2 FRNRAP.

V is TRBV7-6 and J is TRBJ2-1, with TRBD2 identical over 10 bases. Germline V gene data show CDR1 as SGHVS and CDR2 as FNYEAQ. This CDR3 contains 15 residues. V dropped 5 bases and J dropped 2; count of bases not matched to a gene: 3. CDR3 residues: CASSESGGAYNEQFF. The CDR3 nucleotides read TGTGCCAGCAGCGAAAGCGGGGGGGCCTACAATGAGCAGTTCTTC.

Notes on this clone: Other nucleotide sequences from this sample produce the same CDR3. The CDR3 sequence is CASSQEGRGSGTNTGELFF. CDR3 DNA sequence: TGCGCCAGCAGCCAAGAGGGGCGGGGGAGCGGGACGAACACCGGGGAGCTGTTTTTT. This rearrangement joins TRBV4-1 to TRBJ2-2; TRBD2 agrees at 7 bases. This CDR3 has 19 amino acids. The germline V gene encodes CDR1 MGHRA and CDR2 YSYEKL. Unmatched junction bases numbered 10, after V lost 0 bases and J lost 0 bases.

J is TRBJ2-5 and V is TRBV11-3; a weak D match, TRBD2 (6 bases). V was pared by 5 bases and J by 2 bases, with 18 bases between. The CDR3 covers 16 residues. CDR1 and CDR2 (germline): SGHNT, YENEEA. The CDR3, as DNA: TGTGCCAGCAGCCGGTACGGGGGTGAAGGACAAGAGACCCAGTACTTC. Amino acids: CASSRYGGEGQETQYF.

The sample holds a few counts of this clone. The chain links TRBV4-1 to TRBJ1-4; TRBD1 might be the D (5 bases). Germline values: CDR1 MGHRA, CDR2 YSYEKL. The CDR3 runs 15 residues. Trimming shortened V by 1 base and J by 7 bases, and 13 bases separated the two germline ends. CDR3 loop: CASSQGARAVEKLFF. The CDR3 nucleotides read TGCGCCAGCAGCCAAGGCGCCAGGGCAGTTGAAAAACTGTTTTTT.

In this sample, this clone turned up once. The chain is built from TRBV4-2 and TRBJ2-3, with 9 bases fitting TRBD2. The CDR3 extends over 14 amino acids. The V and J ends lost 3 bases and 6 bases, in that order; junction bases with no gene match: 4. CDR1 and CDR2 from the germline V gene are LGHNA and YNFKEQ. Here the CDR3 DNA reads TGTGCCAGCAGCCAGGCTAGCGGGGTGGATACGCAGTATTTT. It is translated as CASSQASGVDTQYF.

The V call is TRBV10-3, the J call TRBJ1-1, with a weak D call TRBD1 (5 bases). Germline loops: CDR1 ENHRY, CDR2 SYGVKD. Trimming pared 9 bases from V and 7 bases from J, leaving 21 bases between. This CDR3 contains 14 residues. The DNA for the CDR3 is TGTGCCATGGGGGGGAGGGCAGGCGAGGGTGAAGCTTTCTTT. Translation gives CAMGGRAGEGEAFF.